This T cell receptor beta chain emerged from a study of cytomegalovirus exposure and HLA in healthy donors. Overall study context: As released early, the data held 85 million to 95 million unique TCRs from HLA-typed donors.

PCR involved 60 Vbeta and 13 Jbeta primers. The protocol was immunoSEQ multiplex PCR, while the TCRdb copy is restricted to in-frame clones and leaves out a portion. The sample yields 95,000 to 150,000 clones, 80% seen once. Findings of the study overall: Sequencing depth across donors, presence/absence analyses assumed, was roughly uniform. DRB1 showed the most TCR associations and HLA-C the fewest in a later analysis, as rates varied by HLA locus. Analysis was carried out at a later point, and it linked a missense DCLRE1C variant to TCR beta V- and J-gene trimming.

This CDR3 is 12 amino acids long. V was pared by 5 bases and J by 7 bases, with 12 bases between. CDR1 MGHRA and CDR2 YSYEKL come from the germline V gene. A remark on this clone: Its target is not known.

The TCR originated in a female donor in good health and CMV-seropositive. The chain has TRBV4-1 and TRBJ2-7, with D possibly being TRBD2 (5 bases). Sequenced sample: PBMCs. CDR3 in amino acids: CASSGRSGEQYF. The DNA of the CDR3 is TGCGCCAGCAGCGGGCGTTCGGGGGAGCAGTACTTC.